This T cell receptor (beta chain) was recorded in a study of vaccination effects on CD4 cells after COVID-19. Study information: Two doses of BNT162b2 or mRNA-1273 vaccine were administered to participants.

Regarding the study as a whole: Few convalescent patients were studied, and early post-infection samples were lacking.

Subsequent to a culture period of approximately 11 days, CD4+ T cells were isolated. This clone was seen once. The antigen is undetermined. Profiled with immunoSEQ multiplex PCR; TCRdb holds only in-frame clones, not every one. The sample carries around 60,000 clones, approximately 80% recorded once. Sequences were derived from CD4+ T cells from PBMCs cultured without peptide, sampled before COVID-19 vaccination. The clonotype originates from a human donor who received a COVID-19 vaccine.

CDR3 DNA: TGTGCCAGCAACAAGGACAGGGCGGAGACCCAGTACTTC. Residues: CASNKDRAETQYF. V and J are TRBV2 and TRBJ2-5; 8 bases agree with TRBD1. The CDR3 extends over 13 amino acids. Unmatched junction bases numbered 6, after V lost 7 bases and J lost 5 bases. Germline V gene sequence: CDR1 SNHLY, CDR2 FYNNEI.